The clone carrying this TCR beta chain was counted between two and nine times. Germline trimming cut 4 bases from V and 6 bases from J; bases unmatched to any gene: 13. The CDR3 loop spans 17 amino acids. The V gene's germline CDR1 is LNHDA and CDR2 SQIVND (reference sequence). These data belong to a study of T cell repertoires in cytomegalovirus infection. TCRdb independently ran MiXCR on the reads; one entry per CDR3 protein. The table lists around 270,000 distinct CDR3 sequences, approximately 10% of them singletons. The chain uses TRBV19 and TRBJ2-2, with 8 bases that match TRBD1. The TCR sequence derives from a human donor in good health (CMV status not recorded). Some clones in this sample may be carry-over from other donors' samples. Sequenced material: PBMCs. In nucleotides, the CDR3 is TGTGCCAGTAGTAGCCCCCCGATTGTACAGGGGGCCGGGGAGCTGTTTTTT. It yields the protein CASSSPPIVQGAGELFF.